This TCR beta chain was captured in a study of beta chain features in type 1 diabetes listed by TCRdb under 2018. About the study as a whole: Mean age, gender distribution, total cell number and subset yield were not different between patients and healthy donors. A total of about 100,000,000 sorted cells were examined across all samples, and RNA yield correlated strongly with the number of cells per subset. In the study, TCRB repertoires of sorted circulating CD4+ T cell subsets from recently diagnosed type 1 diabetes patients were compared with those of matched healthy donors. Regulatory and stem cell-like memory subsets were isolated from only 8 patients and about eight healthy donors, whereas naive and central memory subsets came from all 30 or so donors.

All of the isolated RNA was reverse transcribed with the High Capacity cDNA Reverse Transcription Kit, so expressed TCRB transcripts were sequenced. Naive, central memory and regulatory T cell samples underwent deep immunoSEQ sequencing, averaging approximately 3.3 million total reads per sample. After sorted cells were lysed in RLT buffer, RNA was extracted with DNase-treated RNeasy Micro or Mini kits, with the choice depending on cell number. To prevent cross-contamination, each cell subset was processed individually, whereas patient and healthy donor samples were processed jointly. Using the immunoSEQ multiplex PCR, TCRB sequences were amplified from cDNA into 87-bp fragments spanning the CDR3 region. Sequencing of the amplicons was done on the Illumina HiSeq platform. Per the original workflow: PCR bias was corrected computationally using synthetic template baselines, and reads within Hamming distance 2 were collapsed, with unmergeable singletons discarded. By aligning reads against IMGT, V, D and J genes, CDR3 length, and insertions or deletions at six rearrangement sites were assigned. Within each subset, clonotype counts were normalized to sorted cell number, after which true diversity and Gini coefficients were computed with the tcR R package. Repertoire sharing was quantified using the overlap coefficient calculated on TCRB nucleotide sequences. Out-of-frame TCRB sequences from naive cells were analyzed as a proxy for the pre-selection repertoire. The clones in this table, taken by TCRdb from immuneACCESS, are in-frame only. Not every clone is retained; where verified, under half of the shortfall comes from an unresolved V gene, and the cause of the rest is unknown. Clone size and the V and J calls come from that table; the DNA yielded D and trimming. The sample contains under 300,000 clones, about 15% of them found a single time. The ten largest clones capture just under 0.02% of the sample.

From each donor, a single peripheral blood sample of about 120 mL on average was drawn into heparinised tubes. A BD FACSAria II was used to sort naive, central memory, regulatory and stem cell-like memory CD4+ T cells with a panel that included CD45RO, CCR7, CD25, CD127, CD95 and CD27. A purity above 98% was achieved for all sorted populations. PBMCs were isolated right away by Lymphoprep density gradient centrifugation and were stained directly, without culture. So that batch effects would be minimized, each experiment stained and sorted samples in pairs, pairing one healthy donor with one patient. To note about this clone: The antigen it recognizes is unknown. Base-call qualities are not available, and no considerably larger clone is one nucleotide away.

For CDR1 and CDR2, the germline V gene lists LGHNA and YNFKEQ. Relative to germline, V is missing 2 bases and J is missing 5 bases, with 4 bases of the junction outside any gene match. Its CDR3 holds 15 amino acids, cysteine through phenylalanine. The only DNA kept is the CDR3, 45 bases in frame from the first base. Here is what the overall study found, with its caveats: Patients with type 1 diabetes made fewer insertions and deleted more nucleotides at VDJ recombination sites, implying thymic rearrangement abnormalities. Sequencing cDNA rather than genomic DNA could over-represent highly expressing activated cells, although activation and CD3 levels did not differ between groups. PCR may preferentially amplify shorter templates, but because patient and control samples were amplified and corrected together, any resulting skew would affect both groups equally. Type 1 diabetes patients showed a moderate but significant shortening of TCRB CDR3 length in all four CD4+ subsets. The naive, central memory and regulatory TCRB repertoires appeared to resemble one another more closely among patients than among healthy donors. HLA sub-analyses involved small numbers of individuals, so any influence of HLA type on TCRB rearrangement remained unresolved.

The chain links TRBV4-2 with TRBJ2-1, and TRBD2 aligns with 9 junction nucleotides. Sample: naive CD4+ T cells from blood. Interpreted using the paper, the cell subset or site label stands for: true naive CD4+ T cells. The origin of this receptor is a man aged 30-40 years with type 1 diabetes. The bases are TGTGCCAGCAGCCAACTAGCGGGGCCACACAATGAGCAGTTCTTC. It translates to CASSQLAGPHNEQFF.